Detailed here is one T cell receptor beta chain. Other DNA sequences in this specimen translate into the identical CDR3. The data were obtained in a study of shared clonotypes between healthy human individuals. Sequencing was performed with immunoSEQ multiplex PCR; in TCRdb, only in-frame clones are kept and a portion is missing. The sample includes around 700,000 clones, more than 70% of them seen just once. V lost 3 bases to trimming and J lost 2 bases, with 12 bases between them. Per germline, CDR1 SGHRS and CDR2 YFSETQ. CDR3 length: 14 residues. The rearrangement links TRBV5-1 to TRBJ2-7, with D possibly TRBD1 on 6 matching bases. The origin of this receptor is a young woman in good health. The sample consisted of memory CD4+ T cells sorted from blood. Stated subset: CD45RA-negative fraction. The CDR3 reads CASSSTGTTYEQYF. Here the CDR3 DNA reads TGCGCCAGCAGCTCGACCGGGACAACCTACGAGCAGTACTTC.